This TCR beta chain was sequenced for a study of spatial heterogeneity in lung cancer. MiXCR was run by TCRdb on the 5' RACE reads, yielding one entry per CDR3 protein. Here the sample spans around 11,000 distinct CDR3 sequences, roughly 3.7% being singletons. Specified time point: sample taken at primary tumor resection. Without sorting, whole RNA was sequenced from tumor, nontumor lung or frozen PBMC. V was pared by 5 bases and J by 4 bases, with 11 bases between. CDR1 is LNHDA and CDR2 is SQIVND in the germline V gene (reference sequence). The CDR3 spans 14 residues. Sequenced material: normal lung tissue next to the tumor, taken at surgery. The V gene is TRBV19, the J gene TRBJ2-2, with D perhaps TRBD1 (6 bases). This receptor was obtained from a male donor with early-stage non-small cell lung cancer. In DNA, the CDR3 is TGTGCCAGTAGTCGGACAGTCCTCACCGGGGAGCTGTTTTTT. Amino acids: CASSRTVLTGELFF.